Each of the 5 T cell receptor beta chains below was sequenced from the same sample in a study of blood T cell repertoires in COVID-19. The data were produced by immunoSEQ multiplex PCR, yet TCRdb's version contains in-frame clones alone and is incomplete. The sample holds 90,000 to 150,000 clones, around 85% seen once. Sample: peripheral blood. Source of these receptors: a man aged 50 to 60 with acute or convalescent COVID-19.

The rearrangement links TRBV5-6 to TRBJ1-1; TRBD1 matches at 12 bases. V shed 1 base and J 4 bases; nucleotides not matched to a gene: 5. CDR3 length: 16 amino acids. Germline loops: CDR1 SGHDT, CDR2 YYEEEE. In DNA form, the CDR3 reads TGTGCCAGCAGCTTGTGGGGGACAGGGGGCGGCACTGAAGCTTTCTTT. It yields the protein CASSLWGTGGGTEAFF.

Remarks on this clone: At the DNA level, this CDR3 is encoded by other sequences in the same sample as well. The chain recombines TRBV5-1 with TRBJ2-5, with TRBD1 identical over 7 bases. V was pared by 4 bases and J by 2 bases, with 5 bases of the junction left unmatched. CDR3 length equals 14 residues. CDR1 and CDR2 (germline): SGHRS, YFSETQ. CDR3 sequence (DNA): TGCGCCAGCAGCCCGGGACAGCCACAAGAGACCCAGTACTTC. Amino acids: CASSPGQPQETQYF.

This clone was counted only a few times. V and J are TRBV29-1 and TRBJ2-3; no clear D gene. The germline CDR1 and CDR2 sequences are SQVTM and ANQGSEA. The V end was cut by 3 bases, the J end by 4 bases, with 14 bases between. The CDR3 has 14 amino acids. CDR3 in amino acids: CSVEFSTQADTQYF. The DNA for the CDR3 is TGCAGCGTTGAGTTTTCAACCCAGGCAGATACGCAGTATTTT.

This chain uses TRBV9 with TRBJ2-1, with 14 bases lining up with TRBD2. The trim removed 3 bases at V and 6 bases at J, leaving 5 bases unmatched. The CDR3 spans 16 residues. Germline assignment: CDR1 SGDLS and CDR2 YYNGEE. CDR3 DNA: TGTGCCAGCAGCGGAGGGGGACTAGCGGGAGTCAATGAGCAGTTCTTC. Amino acids: CASSGGGLAGVNEQFF.

This clone appeared once. The rearrangement joins TRBV19 to TRBJ1-5, with D perhaps TRBD1 (5 bases). The CDR3 sequence is 16 residues long. The germline gives CDR1 LNHDA, CDR2 SQIVND (reference sequence). V lost 3 bases to trimming and J lost 0 bases, with 12 bases between them. The CDR3 loop reads CASSIFGGYSNQPQHF. The CDR3 coding sequence is TGTGCCAGTAGTATCTTTGGGGGGTATAGCAATCAGCCCCAGCATTTT.